This T cell receptor beta chain was observed in a study of control samples from healthy donors and cancer patients. Assay used: immunoSEQ multiplex PCR; TCRdb lists only in-frame clones, some missing. The table has more than 70,000 clones, roughly 92% seen once. The V gene lost 3 bases and the J gene lost 0 bases, with 10 bases spanning the gap. The CDR3 sequence is 15 residues long. Germline V gene data show CDR1 as MNHEY and CDR2 as SVGAGI. This chain uses TRBV6-5 with TRBJ2-3; no clear D gene. The specimen was blood. The clonotype originates from a woman aged 25-40 years in good health. The CDR3 DNA reads TGTGCCAGCAGTTATCATACTCCTAGCACAGATACGCAGTATTTT. Translation gives CASSYHTPSTDTQYF.